A selection of T cell receptor beta chains follows, all from one sample in a study of identical twins. One entry per CDR3 protein results from TCRdb running MiXCR on the 5' RACE reads. This table holds 690,000 or so distinct CDR3 sequences, around 6.1% found once. Material: naive T cells sorted from blood. These receptor sequences come from a man younger than 30 in good health. Each CDR3 is given with its conserved first and last residue. D genes are given only for firm matches. The size field is filled for only some rows; it gives once, few, many or a size class.

clone size | D gene | J gene | V gene | CDR3 protein
many | . | TRBJ2-2 | TRBV15 | CATSRAGGEYTGELFF
many | TRBD1 | TRBJ2-1 | TRBV29-1 | CSVDRGFYNEQFF
many | . | TRBJ1-5 | TRBV12-3/TRBV12-4 | CASSDSYSNQPQHF
many | . | TRBJ2-7 | TRBV6-5 | CASSYSQKYEQYF
few | . | TRBJ2-3 | TRBV5-1 | CASSLGTLARADTQYF
many | . | TRBJ2-7 | TRBV5-1 | CASSPPMVGSSYEQYF
once | . | TRBJ2-3 | TRBV28 | CASRQQQGGDAQYF
. | TRBD2 | TRBJ2-7 | TRBV23-1 | CASSQSSGGGYEQYF
. | . | TRBJ2-1 | TRBV10-3 | CAINGEDNEQFF
many | . | TRBJ2-2 | TRBV28 | CASSYRATGELFF
many | . | TRBJ2-7 | TRBV27 | CASSFAQGYGEQYF
many | TRBD2 | TRBJ2-1 | TRBV20-1 | CSAFTIGRLFF
once | . | TRBJ2-7 | TRBV28 | CASSSYPGTLNEQCF
few | . | TRBJ2-3 | TRBV2 | CASRGVGSGFTDTQYF
. | TRBD2 | . | TRBV28 | CASRPLAGVSEQFF
few | . | TRBJ1-2 | TRBV29-1 | CSAVILGQGGYTF
many | TRBD1 | TRBJ2-1 | TRBV29-1 | CSALRTGANEQFF
many | TRBD2 | TRBJ2-7 | TRBV28 | CASGISSGSSYEQYF
many | . | TRBJ1-1 | TRBV20-1 | CSARQGGPSTEAFF
. | TRBD2 | TRBJ2-3 | TRBV11-2 | CASSGTILKQYF
many | . | TRBJ2-7 | TRBV9 | CASSAAGVREQYF
few | . | TRBJ2-5 | TRBV5-6 | CASSPQRGRETQYF
many | TRBD2 | TRBJ2-6 | TRBV6-1 | CASRGLAGGPGANVLTF
. | . | TRBJ2-6 | TRBV30 | CAWSRRAGANVLTF
many | . | TRBJ2-5 | TRBV15 | CATSQSFGTQYF
. | TRBD2 | TRBJ2-7 | TRBV28 | CASSPPGGFEQYF
many | . | TRBJ2-2 | TRBV4-3 | CASSQVSGDAGELFF
few | . | TRBJ1-1 | TRBV6-1 | CASSEWGPNTEAFF
many | . | TRBJ1-1 | TRBV15 | CATSARDSAEAFF
. | . | TRBJ1-2 | TRBV7-9 | CASSLDDYGYTF
few | TRBD1 | TRBJ2-5 | TRBV5-1 | CASRRTGRETQYF
many | TRBD2 | TRBJ2-1 | TRBV20-1 | CSAHLAGSSYNEQFF
. | TRBD2 | TRBJ2-1 | TRBV7-8 | CASSFRDYLPSEQFF
few | TRBD1 | TRBJ1-1 | TRBV4-1 | CASSQDTGQGNTEAFF
few | . | TRBJ2-7 | TRBV18 | CASSPFRARSNEQYF
few | . | TRBJ1-4 | TRBV11-2 | CASSPIREAGRGEKLFF
. | . | TRBJ2-3 | TRBV5-1 | CASSLMTTDTQYF
few | . | TRBJ1-3 | TRBV4-2 | CASSQDGAGAFSGNTIYF